This entry features one T cell receptor (beta chain) sequence. This sample was included in a study of blood T cell repertoires in COVID-19. This CDR3 region has 15 residues. V trimming: 4 bases; J trimming: 6 bases; junction bases outside the gene matches: 6. Germline CDR1 SGHTA, CDR2 FQGNSA. As handled by the study authors: Cell counts per sample came from amplifying reference gene primers. The assay was immunoSEQ multiplex PCR, and TCRdb's table has in-frame clones only and misses some. V and J calls plus clone size are reproduced from that table; the DNA served to infer D and trimming. The profile covers tens of thousands of clones, with about 92% appearing a single time and roughly 15% taken by the ten largest.

Sequences were obtained from peripheral blood. The chain has TRBV7-2 and TRBJ1-6, with 7 bases identical to TRBD1. The TCR was taken from a woman older than 75 with active or convalescent COVID-19. This chain's CDR3 is CASSSQRQGNSPLHF. The CDR3 coding sequence is TGTGCCAGCAGCTCCCAAAGACAGGGTAATTCACCCCTCCACTTT.